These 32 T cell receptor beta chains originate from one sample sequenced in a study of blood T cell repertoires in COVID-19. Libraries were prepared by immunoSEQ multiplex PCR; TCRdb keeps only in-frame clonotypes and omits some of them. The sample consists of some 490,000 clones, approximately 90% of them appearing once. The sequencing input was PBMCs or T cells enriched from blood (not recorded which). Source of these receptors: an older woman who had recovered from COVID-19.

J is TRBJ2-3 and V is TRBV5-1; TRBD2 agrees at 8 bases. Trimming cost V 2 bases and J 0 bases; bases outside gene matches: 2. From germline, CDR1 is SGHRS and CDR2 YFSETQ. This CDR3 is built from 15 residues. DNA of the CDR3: TGCGCCAGCAGCTTTAGCGGGGTTAGCACAGATACGCAGTATTTT. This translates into CASSFSGVSTDTQYF.

Here the CDR3 reads CASARDRGTYEQYV. The CDR3 region has the DNA TGTGCCAGCGCCCGGGACAGGGGGACCTACGAGCAGTACGTC. The rearrangement joins TRBV2 to TRBJ2-7, with 11 positions matching TRBD1. Germline assignment: CDR1 SNHLY and CDR2 FYNNEI. The V and J ends lost 8 bases and 2 bases, in that order; junction bases with no gene match: 5. There are 14 residues in the CDR3.

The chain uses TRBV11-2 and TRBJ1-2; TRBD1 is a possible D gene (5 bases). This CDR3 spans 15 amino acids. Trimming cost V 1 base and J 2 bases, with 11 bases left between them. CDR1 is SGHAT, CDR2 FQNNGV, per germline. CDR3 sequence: CASSLGRQGNYGYTF. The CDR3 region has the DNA TGTGCCAGCAGCTTAGGTAGGCAGGGAAACTATGGCTACACCTTC.

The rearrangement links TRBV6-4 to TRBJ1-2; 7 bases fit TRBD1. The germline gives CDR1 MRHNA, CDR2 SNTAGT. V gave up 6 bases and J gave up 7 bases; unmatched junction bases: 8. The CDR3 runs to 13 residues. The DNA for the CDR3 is TGTGCCAGCAGCTCCGACAGGGTAGCTGGCTACACCTTC. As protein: CASSSDRVAGYTF.

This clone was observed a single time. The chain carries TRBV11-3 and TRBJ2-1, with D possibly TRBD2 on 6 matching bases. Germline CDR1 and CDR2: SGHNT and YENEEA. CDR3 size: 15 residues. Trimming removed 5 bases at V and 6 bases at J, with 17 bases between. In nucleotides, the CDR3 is TGTGCCAGCAGCCCCTCATGGGGAGCGGGCAATGAGCAGTTCTTC. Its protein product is CASSPSWGAGNEQFF.

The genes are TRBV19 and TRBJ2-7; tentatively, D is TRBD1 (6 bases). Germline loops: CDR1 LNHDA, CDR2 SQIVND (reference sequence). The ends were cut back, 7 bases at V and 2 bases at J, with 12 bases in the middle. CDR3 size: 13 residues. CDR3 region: CASTPPGAYEQYV. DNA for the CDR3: TGTGCCAGTACACCCCCAGGGGCCTACGAGCAGTACGTC.

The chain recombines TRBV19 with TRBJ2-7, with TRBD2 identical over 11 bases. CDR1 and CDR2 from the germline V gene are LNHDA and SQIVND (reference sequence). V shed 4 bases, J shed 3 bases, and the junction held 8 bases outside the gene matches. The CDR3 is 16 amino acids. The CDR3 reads CASSTASGGPDYEQYF. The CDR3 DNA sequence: TGTGCCAGTAGTACAGCTAGCGGGGGGCCCGACTACGAGCAGTACTTC.

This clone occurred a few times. The CDR3 bases are TGCGCCAGCAGCTTGGGACAGGGATTCACCGGGGAGCTGTTTTTT. Translation gives CASSLGQGFTGELFF. The chain recombines TRBV5-1 with TRBJ2-2; 7 bases line up with TRBD1. The CDR3 length is 15 residues. In germline, CDR1 is SGHRS, CDR2 YFSETQ. The J segment lost 4 bases and the V segment lost 0 bases, leaving 3 bases of the junction unmatched.

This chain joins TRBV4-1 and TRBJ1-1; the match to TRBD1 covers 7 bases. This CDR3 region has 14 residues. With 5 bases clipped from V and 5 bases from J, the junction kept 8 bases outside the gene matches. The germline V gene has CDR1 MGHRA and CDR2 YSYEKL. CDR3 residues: CASSEEGALTEAFF. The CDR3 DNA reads TGCGCCAGCAGCGAGGAGGGGGCTTTGACTGAAGCTTTCTTT.

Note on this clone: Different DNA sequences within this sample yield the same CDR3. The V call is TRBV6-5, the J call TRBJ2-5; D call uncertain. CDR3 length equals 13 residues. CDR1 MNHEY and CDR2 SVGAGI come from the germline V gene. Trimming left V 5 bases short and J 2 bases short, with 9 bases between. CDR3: CASSPPGQETQYF. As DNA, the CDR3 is TGTGCCAGCAGTCCCCCAGGACAAGAGACCCAGTACTTC.

The CDR3 protein is CASSLAQAGNYGYTF. The CDR3 nucleotides read TGTGCCAGCAGCTTAGCTCAGGCAGGGAACTATGGCTACACCTTC. The chain recombines TRBV7-9 with TRBJ1-2; maybe TRBD1 (5 bases). With 0 bases removed from V and 2 bases from J, the gap between germline ends came to 10 bases. This CDR3 region has 15 residues. Germline CDR1 reads SEHNR; CDR2 reads FQNEAQ (reference sequence).

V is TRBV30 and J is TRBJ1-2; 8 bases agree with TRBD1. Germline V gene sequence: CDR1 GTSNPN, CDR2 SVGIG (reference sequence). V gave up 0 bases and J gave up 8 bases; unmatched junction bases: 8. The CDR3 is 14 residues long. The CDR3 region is CAWSVHQGASGYTF. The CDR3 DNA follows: TGTGCCTGGAGTGTACATCAGGGGGCGAGCGGCTACACCTTC.

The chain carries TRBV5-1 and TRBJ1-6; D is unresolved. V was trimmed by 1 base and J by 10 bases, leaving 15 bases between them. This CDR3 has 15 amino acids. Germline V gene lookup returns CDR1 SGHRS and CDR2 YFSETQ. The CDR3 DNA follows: TGCGCCAGCAGCTTGTCGCGGTCGAACGGATCACCCCTCCACTTT. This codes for CASSLSRSNGSPLHF. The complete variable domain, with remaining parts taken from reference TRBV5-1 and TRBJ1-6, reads KAGVTQTPRYLIKTRGQQVTLSCSPISGHRSVSWYQQTPGQGLQFLFEYFSETQRNKGNFPGRFSGRQFSNSRSEMNVSTLELGDSALYLCASSLSRSNGSPLHFGNGTRLTVT.

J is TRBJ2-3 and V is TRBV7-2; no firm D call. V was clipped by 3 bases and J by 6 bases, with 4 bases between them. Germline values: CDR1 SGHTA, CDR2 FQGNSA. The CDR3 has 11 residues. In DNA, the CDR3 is TGTGCCAGCAGCTTTGCGGATACGCAGTATTTT. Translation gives CASSFADTQYF. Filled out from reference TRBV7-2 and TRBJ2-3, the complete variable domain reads GAGVSQSPSNKVTEKGKDVELRCDPISGHTALYWYRQSLGQGLEFLIYFQGNSAPDKSGLPSDRFSAERTGGSVSTLTIQRTQQEDSAVYLCASSFADTQYFGPGTRLTVL.

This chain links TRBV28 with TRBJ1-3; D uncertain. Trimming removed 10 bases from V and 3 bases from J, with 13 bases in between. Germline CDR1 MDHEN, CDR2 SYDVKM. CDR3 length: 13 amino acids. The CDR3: CATRSGGGNTIYF. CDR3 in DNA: TGTGCCACCCGTTCAGGAGGTGGAAACACCATATATTTT.

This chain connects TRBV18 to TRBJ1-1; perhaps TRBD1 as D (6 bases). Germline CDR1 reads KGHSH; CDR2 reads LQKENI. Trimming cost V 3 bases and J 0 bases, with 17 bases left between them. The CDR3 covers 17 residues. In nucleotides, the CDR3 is TGTGCCAGCTCACCGCAAGATCCGGGACACCTGAACACTGAAGCTTTCTTT. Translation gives CASSPQDPGHLNTEAFF.

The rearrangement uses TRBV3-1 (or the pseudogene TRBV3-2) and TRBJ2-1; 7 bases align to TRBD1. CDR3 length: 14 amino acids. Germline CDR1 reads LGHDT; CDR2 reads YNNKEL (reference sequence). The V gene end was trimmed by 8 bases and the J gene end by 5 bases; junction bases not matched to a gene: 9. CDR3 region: CASENRGRDNEQFF. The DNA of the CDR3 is TGTGCCAGCGAGAACAGGGGCAGGGACAATGAGCAGTTCTTC.

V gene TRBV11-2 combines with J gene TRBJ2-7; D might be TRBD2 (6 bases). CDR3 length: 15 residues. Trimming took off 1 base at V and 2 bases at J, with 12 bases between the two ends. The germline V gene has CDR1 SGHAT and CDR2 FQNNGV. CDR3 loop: CASSLVAGPTYEQYV. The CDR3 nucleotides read TGTGCCAGCAGCTTAGTTGCGGGGCCTACCTACGAGCAGTACGTC.

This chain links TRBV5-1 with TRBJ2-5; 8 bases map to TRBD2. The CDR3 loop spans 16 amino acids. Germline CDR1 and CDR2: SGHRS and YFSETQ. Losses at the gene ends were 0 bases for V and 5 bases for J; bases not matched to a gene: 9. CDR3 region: CASSLVVTSVGETQYF. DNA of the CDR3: TGCGCCAGCAGCTTGGTGGTGACTAGCGTGGGGGAGACCCAGTACTTC.

CDR3 sequence: CSVEGPSQTEAFF. The DNA of the CDR3 is TGCAGCGTTGAAGGGCCCAGTCAGACTGAAGCTTTCTTT. The chain joins TRBV29-1 to TRBJ1-1; no firm D call. Per the germline V gene, CDR1 is SQVTM and CDR2 is ANQGSEA. The length of the CDR3 is 13 residues. V dropped 1 base and J dropped 5 bases, with 11 bases sitting between them.

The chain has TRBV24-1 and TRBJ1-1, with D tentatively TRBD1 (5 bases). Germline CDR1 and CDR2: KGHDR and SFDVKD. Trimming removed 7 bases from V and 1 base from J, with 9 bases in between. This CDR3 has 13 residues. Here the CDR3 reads CATRGGGNTEAFF. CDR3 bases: TGTGCCACCAGGGGCGGGGGGAACACTGAAGCTTTCTTT.

The DNA of the CDR3 is TGTGCCAGCAGCCAAGTTAGTAAGACCCAGTACTTC. Protein sequence: CASSQVSKTQYF. The chain uses TRBV3-1 (or the pseudogene TRBV3-2) and TRBJ2-5; D ambiguous. V lost 1 base and J 6 bases, leaving 6 bases between the germline ends. The V gene's germline CDR1 is LGHDT and CDR2 YNNKEL (reference sequence). The CDR3 has 12 residues.

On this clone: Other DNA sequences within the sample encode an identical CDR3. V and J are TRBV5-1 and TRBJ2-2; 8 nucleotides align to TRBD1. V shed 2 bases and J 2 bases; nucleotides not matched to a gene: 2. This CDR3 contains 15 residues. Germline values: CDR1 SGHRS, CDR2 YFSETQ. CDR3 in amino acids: CASSFQGANTGELFF. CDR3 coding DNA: TGCGCCAGCAGCTTCCAGGGGGCAAACACCGGGGAGCTGTTTTTT.

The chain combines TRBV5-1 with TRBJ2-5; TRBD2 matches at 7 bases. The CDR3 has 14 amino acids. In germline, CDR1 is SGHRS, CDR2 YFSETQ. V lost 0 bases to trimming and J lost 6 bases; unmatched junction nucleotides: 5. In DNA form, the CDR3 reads TGCGCCAGCAGCTTGGCCAGCGGGGTAAAGACCCAGTACTTC. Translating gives CASSLASGVKTQYF.

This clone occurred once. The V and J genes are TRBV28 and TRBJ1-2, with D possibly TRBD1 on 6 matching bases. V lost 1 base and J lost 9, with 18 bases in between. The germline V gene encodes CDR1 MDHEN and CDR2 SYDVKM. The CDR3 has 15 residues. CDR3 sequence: CASSLLGGGGGRYTF. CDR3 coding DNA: TGTGCCAGCAGTTTATTAGGGGGGGGTGGAGGGCGCTACACCTTC.

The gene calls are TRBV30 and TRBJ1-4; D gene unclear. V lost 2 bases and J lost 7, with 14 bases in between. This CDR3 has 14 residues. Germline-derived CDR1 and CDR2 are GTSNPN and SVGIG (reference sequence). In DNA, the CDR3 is TGTGCCTGGAGTCCCATGGGCGTTGGTGAAAAACTGTTTTTT. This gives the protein CAWSPMGVGEKLFF.

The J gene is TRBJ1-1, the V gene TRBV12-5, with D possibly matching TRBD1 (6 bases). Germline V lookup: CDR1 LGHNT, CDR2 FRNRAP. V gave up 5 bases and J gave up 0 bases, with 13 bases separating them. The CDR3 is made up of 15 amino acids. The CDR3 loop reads CASGQRTDMNTEAFF. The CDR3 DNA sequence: TGTGCTAGTGGTCAAAGGACAGACATGAACACTGAAGCTTTCTTT.

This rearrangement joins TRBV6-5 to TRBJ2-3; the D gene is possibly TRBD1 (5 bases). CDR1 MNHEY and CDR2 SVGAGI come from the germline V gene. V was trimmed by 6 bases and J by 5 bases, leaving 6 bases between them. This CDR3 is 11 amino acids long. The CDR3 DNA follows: TGTGCCAGCAGCCAGGGAGATACGCAGTATTTT. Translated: CASSQGDTQYF.

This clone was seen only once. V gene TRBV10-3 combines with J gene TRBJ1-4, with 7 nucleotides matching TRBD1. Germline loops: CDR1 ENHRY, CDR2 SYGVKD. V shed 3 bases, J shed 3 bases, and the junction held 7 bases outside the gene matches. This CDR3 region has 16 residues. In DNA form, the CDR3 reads TGTGCCATCAGTGAAGAGGAGGGGGCACCTAATGAAAAACTGTTTTTT. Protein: CAISEEEGAPNEKLFF.

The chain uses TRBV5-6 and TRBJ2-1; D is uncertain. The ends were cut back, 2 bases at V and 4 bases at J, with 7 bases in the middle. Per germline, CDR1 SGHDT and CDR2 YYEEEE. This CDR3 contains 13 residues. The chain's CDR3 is CASSLYEYNEQFF. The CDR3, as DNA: TGTGCCAGCAGCTTATACGAGTACAATGAGCAGTTCTTC.

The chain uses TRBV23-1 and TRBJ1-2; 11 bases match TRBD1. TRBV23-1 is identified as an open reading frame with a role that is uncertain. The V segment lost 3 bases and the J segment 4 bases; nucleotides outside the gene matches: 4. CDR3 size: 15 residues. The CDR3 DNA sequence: TGCGCCAGCAGTCAGTACGGACAGGGGGCCTATGGCTACACCTTC. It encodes CASSQYGQGAYGYTF.

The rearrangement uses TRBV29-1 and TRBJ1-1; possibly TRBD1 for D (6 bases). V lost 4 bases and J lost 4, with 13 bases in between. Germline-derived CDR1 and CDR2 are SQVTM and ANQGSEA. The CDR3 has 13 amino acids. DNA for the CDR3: TGCAGCGTTGTCGGGGGGCTTGGCACTGAAGCTTTCTTT. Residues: CSVVGGLGTEAFF.